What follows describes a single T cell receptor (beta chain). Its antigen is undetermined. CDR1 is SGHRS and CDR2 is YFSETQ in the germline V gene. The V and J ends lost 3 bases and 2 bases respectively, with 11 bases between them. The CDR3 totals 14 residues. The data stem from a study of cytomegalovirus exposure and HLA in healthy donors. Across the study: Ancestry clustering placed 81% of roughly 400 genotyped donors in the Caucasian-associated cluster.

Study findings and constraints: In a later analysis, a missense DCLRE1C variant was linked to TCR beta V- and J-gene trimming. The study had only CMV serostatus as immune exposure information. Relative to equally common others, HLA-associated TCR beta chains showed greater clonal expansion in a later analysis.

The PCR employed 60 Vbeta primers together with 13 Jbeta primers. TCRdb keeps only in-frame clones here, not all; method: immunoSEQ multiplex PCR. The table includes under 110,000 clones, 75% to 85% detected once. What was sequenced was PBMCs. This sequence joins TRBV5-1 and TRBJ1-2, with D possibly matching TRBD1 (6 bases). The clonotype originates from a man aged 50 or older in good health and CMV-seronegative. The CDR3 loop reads CASSSDQGNYGYTF. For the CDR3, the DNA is TGCGCCAGCAGCTCTGATCAGGGGAACTATGGCTACACCTTC.